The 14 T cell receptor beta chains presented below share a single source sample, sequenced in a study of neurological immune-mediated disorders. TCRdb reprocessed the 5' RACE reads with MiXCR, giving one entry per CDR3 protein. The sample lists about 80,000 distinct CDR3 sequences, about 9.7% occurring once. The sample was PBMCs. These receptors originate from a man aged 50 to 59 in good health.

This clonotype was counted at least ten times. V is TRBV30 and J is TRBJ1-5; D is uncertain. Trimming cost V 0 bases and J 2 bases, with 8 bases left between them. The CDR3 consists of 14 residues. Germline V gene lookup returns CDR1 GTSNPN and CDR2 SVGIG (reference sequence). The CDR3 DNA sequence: TGTGCCTGGAGTGTAGGGAACGGCAATCAGCCCCAGCATTTT. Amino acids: CAWSVGNGNQPQHF.

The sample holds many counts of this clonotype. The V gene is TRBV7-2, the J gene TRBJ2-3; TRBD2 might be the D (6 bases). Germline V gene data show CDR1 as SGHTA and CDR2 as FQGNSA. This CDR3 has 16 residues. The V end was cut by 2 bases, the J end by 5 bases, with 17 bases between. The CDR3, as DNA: TGTGCCAGCAGCTTATTATACGGGAGAGGCGGAGATACGCAGTATTTT. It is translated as CASSLLYGRGGDTQYF.

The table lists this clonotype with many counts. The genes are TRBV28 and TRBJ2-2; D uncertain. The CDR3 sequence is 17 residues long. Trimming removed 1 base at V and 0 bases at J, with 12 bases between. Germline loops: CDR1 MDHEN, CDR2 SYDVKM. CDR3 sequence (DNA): TGTGCCAGCAGTTTATTGAGGCTGCAAACGAACACCGGGGAGCTGTTTTTT. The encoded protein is CASSLLRLQTNTGELFF.

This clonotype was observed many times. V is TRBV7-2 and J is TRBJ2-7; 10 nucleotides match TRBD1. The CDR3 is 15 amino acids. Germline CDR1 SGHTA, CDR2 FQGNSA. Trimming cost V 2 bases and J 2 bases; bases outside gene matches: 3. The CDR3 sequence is CASSLTGTGAYEQYF. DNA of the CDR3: TGTGCCAGCAGCTTAACCGGGACAGGGGCCTACGAGCAGTACTTC. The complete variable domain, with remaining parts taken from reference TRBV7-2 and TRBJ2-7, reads GAGVSQSPSNKVTEKGKDVELRCDPISGHTALYWYRQSLGQGLEFLIYFQGNSAPDKSGLPSDRFSAERTGGSVSTLTIQRTQQEDSAVYLCASSLTGTGAYEQYFGPGTRLTVT.

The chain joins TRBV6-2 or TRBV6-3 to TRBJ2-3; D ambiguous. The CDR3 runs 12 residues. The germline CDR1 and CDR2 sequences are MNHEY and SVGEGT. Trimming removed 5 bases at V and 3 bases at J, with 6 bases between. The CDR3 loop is CASSLWTDTQYF. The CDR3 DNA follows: TGTGCCAGCAGTCTTTGGACAGATACGCAGTATTTT.

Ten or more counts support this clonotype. CDR3 amino acids: CASSPQGKNEKLFF. CDR3 bases: TGTGCCAGCAGCCCACAGGGGAAAAATGAAAAACTGTTTTTT. The chain recombines TRBV12-3 or TRBV12-4 with TRBJ1-4; 7 bases fit TRBD1. The CDR3 loop spans 14 amino acids. Trimming cost V 6 bases and J 5 bases; bases outside gene matches: 6.

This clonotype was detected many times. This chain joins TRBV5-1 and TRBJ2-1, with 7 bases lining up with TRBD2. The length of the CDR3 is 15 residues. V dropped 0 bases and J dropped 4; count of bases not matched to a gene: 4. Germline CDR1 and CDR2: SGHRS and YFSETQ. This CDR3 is CASSLGSSGYNEQFF. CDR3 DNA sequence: TGCGCCAGCAGCTTGGGTTCTAGCGGATACAATGAGCAGTTCTTC.

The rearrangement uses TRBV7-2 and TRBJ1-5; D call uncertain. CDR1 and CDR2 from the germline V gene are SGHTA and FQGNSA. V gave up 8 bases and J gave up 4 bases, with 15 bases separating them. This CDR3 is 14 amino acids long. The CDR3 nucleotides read TGTGCCAGCGGAGGTAGGGAATCAAATCAGCCCCAGCATTTT. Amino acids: CASGGRESNQPQHF.

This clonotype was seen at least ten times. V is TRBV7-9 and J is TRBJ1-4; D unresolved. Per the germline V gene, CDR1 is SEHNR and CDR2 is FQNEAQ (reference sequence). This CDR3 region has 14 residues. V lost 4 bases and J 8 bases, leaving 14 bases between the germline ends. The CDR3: CASSSTGLGEKLFF. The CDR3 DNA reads TGTGCCAGCAGCTCGACTGGATTAGGGGAAAAACTGTTTTTT.

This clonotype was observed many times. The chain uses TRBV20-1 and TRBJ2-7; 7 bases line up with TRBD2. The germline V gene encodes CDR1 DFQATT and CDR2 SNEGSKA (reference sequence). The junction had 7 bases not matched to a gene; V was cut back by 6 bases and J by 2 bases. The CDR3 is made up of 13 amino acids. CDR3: CSALGSGAYEQYF. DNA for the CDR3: TGCAGTGCCCTCGGGAGCGGGGCCTACGAGCAGTACTTC.

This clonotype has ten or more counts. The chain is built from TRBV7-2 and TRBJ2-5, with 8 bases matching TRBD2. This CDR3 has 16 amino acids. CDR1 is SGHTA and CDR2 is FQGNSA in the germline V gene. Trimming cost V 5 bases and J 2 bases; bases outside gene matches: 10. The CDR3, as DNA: TGTGCCAGCAGCCCAAGACGACTAGCGAATCAAGAGACCCAGTACTTC. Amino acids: CASSPRRLANQETQYF.

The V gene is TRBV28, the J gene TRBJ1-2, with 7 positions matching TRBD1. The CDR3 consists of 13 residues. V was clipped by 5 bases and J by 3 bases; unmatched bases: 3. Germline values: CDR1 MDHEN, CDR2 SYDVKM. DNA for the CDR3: TGTGCCAGCAGTCTGGACAGGCACTATGGCTACACCTTC. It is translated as CASSLDRHYGYTF.

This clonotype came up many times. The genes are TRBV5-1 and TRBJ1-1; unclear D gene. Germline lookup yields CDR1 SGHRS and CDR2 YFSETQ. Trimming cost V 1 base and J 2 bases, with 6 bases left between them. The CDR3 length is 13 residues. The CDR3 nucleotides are TGCGCCAGCAGCTTGTGGGTTAACACTGAAGCTTTCTTT. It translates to CASSLWVNTEAFF.

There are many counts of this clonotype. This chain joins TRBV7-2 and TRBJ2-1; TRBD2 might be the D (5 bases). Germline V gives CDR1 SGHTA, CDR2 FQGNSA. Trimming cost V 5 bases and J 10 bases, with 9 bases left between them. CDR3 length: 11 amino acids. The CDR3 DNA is TGTGCCAGCAGCGTTAGCGTAGAGCAGTTCTTC. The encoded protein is CASSVSVEQFF.